This TCR beta chain stems from a study of blood T cell repertoires in COVID-19. Germline CDR1 reads SGHTA; CDR2 reads FQGNSA. The CDR3 is 14 amino acids. V was pared by 4 bases and J by 8 bases, with 5 bases of the junction left unmatched. The assay was immunoSEQ multiplex PCR, and TCRdb's table has in-frame clones only and misses some. The sample lists some 250,000 clones, about 80% occurring once. V usage is TRBV7-2 and J usage is TRBJ1-4; 9 bases agree with TRBD1. Material: peripheral blood. The clonotype was recovered from a man in his fifties with active or convalescent COVID-19. Written as DNA, the CDR3 is TGTGCCAGCAGCTACAGGGGGCGGGGGGAAAAACTGTTTTTT. Protein sequence: CASSYRGRGEKLFF.